The 19 T cell receptor beta chains presented below share a single source sample, sequenced in a study of early T cells in non-severe SARS-CoV-2 infection. MiXCR, applied by TCRdb to the 5' RACE reads, yields one record per CDR3 protein. Seen here are 65,000 to 90,000 distinct CDR3 sequences, 12% observed once, and the top ten hold 5% to 8%. The sequencing sample was made of whole blood. The source of these receptors is an adult who was a healthcare worker with PCR-confirmed SARS-CoV-2 infection or an uninfected control (not recorded which).

This chain connects TRBV6-5 to TRBJ1-1, with no clear D. CDR3 size: 11 residues. Trimming removed 5 bases from V and 5 bases from J, with 6 bases in between. Germline V CDR1 and CDR2: MNHEY, SVGAGI. CDR3 in amino acids: CASSRETEAFF. Written as DNA, the CDR3 is TGTGCCAGCAGTAGAGAGACTGAAGCTTTCTTT.

This clonotype came up a few times. DNA for the CDR3: TGCAGTGCTAGGTGGGCGGGAGTGGTCTACGAGCAGTACTTC. It codes for CSARWAGVVYEQYF. The rearrangement uses TRBV20-1 and TRBJ2-7, with 7 bases lining up with TRBD2. Germline-derived CDR1 and CDR2 are DFQATT and SNEGSKA (reference sequence). The CDR3 loop spans 14 amino acids. The trim removed 3 bases at V and 3 bases at J, leaving 8 bases unmatched.

This rearrangement joins TRBV9 to TRBJ2-1; D possibly uses TRBD1 or TRBD2 (6 bases each). The CDR3 loop spans 17 amino acids. V gave up 0 bases and J gave up 4 bases, with 17 bases separating them. Germline lookup yields CDR1 SGDLS and CDR2 YYNGEE. The CDR3 spells CASSVGLGGPQYNEQFF. The DNA for the CDR3 is TGTGCCAGCAGCGTAGGTTTAGGGGGGCCGCAATACAATGAGCAGTTCTTC.

This chain links TRBV6-1 with TRBJ2-7; tentatively, D is TRBD1 (6 bases). Germline V lookup: CDR1 MNHNS, CDR2 SASEGT. V lost 2 bases, J lost 1 base, and 12 bases lay in between. The length of the CDR3 is 15 residues. In DNA form, the CDR3 reads TGTGCCAGCAGTGAAACAGGGACCCTTTCCTACGAGCAGTACTTC. As protein: CASSETGTLSYEQYF.

This clonotype showed up many times. V usage is TRBV12-3 or TRBV12-4 and J usage is TRBJ2-7; D not resolved. V lost 1 base and J 5 bases, leaving 18 bases between the germline ends. The CDR3 length is 16 residues. The CDR3 DNA reads as TGTGCCAGCAGTTTAGAAGGCCGTCCCCGATTGAACGAGCAGTACTTC. It yields the protein CASSLEGRPRLNEQYF.

This clonotype was recorded many times. The chain couples TRBV18 to TRBJ1-1; D unresolved. The CDR3 is 13 amino acids. The ends were cut back, 3 bases at V and 1 base at J, with 6 bases in the middle. Germline V CDR1 and CDR2: KGHSH, LQKENI. Here the CDR3 reads CASSPPGNTEAFF. CDR3 nucleotides: TGTGCCAGCTCACCCCCGGGGAACACTGAAGCTTTCTTT.

This clonotype was counted at least ten times. The V and J genes are TRBV6-2 or TRBV6-3 and TRBJ1-1, with 8 nucleotides matching TRBD1. Germline CDR1 and CDR2: MNHEY and SVGEGT. Trimming took 6 bases from V and 0 from J; bases not matched to a gene: 9. The CDR3 is made up of 16 amino acids. CDR3 nucleotide sequence: TGTGCCAGCAGGGAGACAGGGGCCCCGATGAACACTGAAGCTTTCTTT. Its protein product is CASRETGAPMNTEAFF.

J is TRBJ1-1 and V is TRBV3-1; D gene ambiguous. This CDR3 region has 11 residues. Deletions cut 8 bases from V and 5 bases from J, with 9 bases between. Germline V gene sequence: CDR1 LGHDT, CDR2 YNNKEL (reference sequence). CDR3 DNA sequence: TGTGCCAGCGTGGGAAAAACTGAAGCTTTCTTT. It translates to CASVGKTEAFF.

This clonotype was recorded a few times. CDR3 in amino acids: CASHDRVGDTQYF. CDR3 bases: TGTGCCAGCCATGACAGGGTTGGGGATACGCAGTATTTT. The gene calls are TRBV7-9 and TRBJ2-3; 7 positions agree with TRBD1. Germline V lookup: CDR1 SEHNR, CDR2 FQNEAQ (reference sequence). J gave up 6 bases and V 8 bases, and 8 bases lay outside the gene matches. This CDR3 contains 13 residues. Supplemented by reference TRBV7-9 and TRBJ2-3, the full variable domain reads DTGVSQNPRHKITKRGQNVTFRCDPISEHNRLYWYRQTLGQGPEFLTYFQNEAQLEKSRLLSDRFSAERPKGSFSTLEIQRTEQGDSAMYLCASHDRVGDTQYFGPGTRLTVL.

The chain's CDR3 is CASGKNSGYSTDTQYF. CDR3 DNA: TGTGCTAGTGGTAAAAATAGCGGATATAGCACAGATACGCAGTATTTT. V gene TRBV12-5 combines with J gene TRBJ2-3, with a weak D call TRBD2 (6 bases). V shed 5 bases and J shed 0 bases, with 15 bases lying between them. The CDR3 sequence is 16 residues long. Germline V gives CDR1 LGHNT, CDR2 FRNRAP. Filled out from reference TRBV12-5 and TRBJ2-3, the complete variable domain reads DARVTQTPRHKVTEMGQEVTMRCQPILGHNTVFWYRQTMMQGLELLAYFRNRAPLDDSGMPKDRFSAEMPDATLATLKIQPSEPRDSAVYFCASGKNSGYSTDTQYFGPGTRLTVL.

In nucleotides, the CDR3 is TGCGCCAGCAGCCCCTACGGCTTACAGGGGCCCCATAGTGGCTACACCTTC. Translated, it gives CASSPYGLQGPHSGYTF. The V call is TRBV5-1, the J call TRBJ1-2; 7 positions match TRBD1. Germline V CDR1 and CDR2: SGHRS, YFSETQ. V dropped 4 bases and J dropped 7; count of bases not matched to a gene: 19. The CDR3 is 17 residues long. Complete variable domain (other parts from reference TRBV5-1 and TRBJ1-2): KAGVTQTPRYLIKTRGQQVTLSCSPISGHRSVSWYQQTPGQGLQFLFEYFSETQRNKGNFPGRFSGRQFSNSRSEMNVSTLELGDSALYLCASSPYGLQGPHSGYTFGSGTRLTVV.

This clonotype was seen a few times. The chain is built from TRBV10-2 and TRBJ1-4; 8 bases fit TRBD1. The length of the CDR3 is 15 residues. V shed 5 bases and J 0 bases; nucleotides not matched to a gene: 2. Germline V gene data show CDR1 as WSHSY and CDR2 as SAAADI. CDR3 sequence: CASSSRGPTNEKLFF. CDR3 in DNA: TGCGCCAGCAGTTCCAGGGGGCCAACTAATGAAAAACTGTTTTTT.

This clonotype was detected ten times or more. V gene TRBV19 combines with J gene TRBJ1-2; 12 bases agree with TRBD1. The V gene's germline CDR1 is LNHDA and CDR2 SQIVND (reference sequence). V shed 2 bases, J shed 7 bases, and the junction held 5 bases outside the gene matches. The length of the CDR3 is 15 residues. The chain's CDR3 is CASSIKGQGAFGYTF. Written as DNA, the CDR3 is TGTGCCAGTAGTATAAAGGGACAGGGGGCGTTTGGCTACACCTTC.

This clonotype came up a few times. CDR3 amino acids: CATSDPTGLITDTQYF. In nucleotides, the CDR3 is TGTGCCACCAGTGATCCTACAGGCTTGATCACAGATACGCAGTATTTT. The chain uses TRBV24-1 and TRBJ2-3; D possibly corresponds to TRBD1 (5 bases). CDR1 is KGHDR and CDR2 is SFDVKD in the germline V gene. V was pared by 3 bases and J by 2 bases, with 14 bases between. CDR3 size: 16 residues.

This clonotype was observed many times. J is TRBJ2-7 and V is TRBV4-1; possibly TRBD2 for D (6 bases). Germline CDR1 MGHRA, CDR2 YSYEKL. There are 14 residues in the CDR3. V lost 5 bases and J lost 13, with 24 bases in between. The CDR3 is CASSALGLAEGFYF. The CDR3 coding sequence is TGCGCCAGCAGCGCTTTGGGACTGGCGGAGGGGTTTTACTTC.

This chain links TRBV28 with TRBJ2-7, with D perhaps given as TRBD1 or TRBD2 (5 bases each). With 2 bases removed from V and 2 bases from J, the gap between germline ends came to 10 bases. This CDR3 region has 14 residues. Germline V gene sequence: CDR1 MDHEN, CDR2 SYDVKM. The CDR3 here is CASSLRGDTYEQYF. The DNA for the CDR3 is TGTGCCAGCAGTTTAAGGGGAGACACCTACGAGCAGTACTTC.

This clonotype came up a few times. The chain's CDR3 is CASSPQGNEQFF. The CDR3 DNA follows: TGCGCCAGCAGCCCGCAGGGAAATGAGCAGTTCTTC. This sequence joins TRBV4-1 and TRBJ2-1, with D perhaps TRBD1 (5 bases). V was trimmed by 4 bases and J by 7 bases, leaving 8 bases between them. The CDR3 contains 12 residues. Germline CDR1 MGHRA, CDR2 YSYEKL.

Note on this clonotype: One junction end disagrees with the germline gene, perhaps due to a read error. The chain links TRBV3-1 to TRBJ2-3, with TRBD2 matching over 11 bases. CDR3 size: 17 residues. Per the germline V gene, CDR1 is LGHDT and CDR2 is YNNKEL (reference sequence). In DNA form, the CDR3 reads TGTGCCAGCAGCCCTCGCCGACTAGCGGGACTCACATATACGCAGTATTTT. It yields the protein CASSPRRLAGLTYTQYF.

Regarding this clonotype: A single base separates this from a much larger clone, so it may be a read error. The chain has TRBV7-2 and TRBJ2-1; D uncertain. Between the trimmed V and J ends, which lost 6 bases and 5 bases, there was a span of 17 bases. CDR3 size: 15 residues. Germline CDR1 SGHTA, CDR2 FQGNSA. CDR3 bases: TGTGCCAGCAGTCCTCAGTGGCTCTACGACAATGAGCAGTTCTTC. Amino acids: CASSPQWLYDNEQFF.